This record covers a single TCR beta chain. Its antigen is still unknown. The entry originates in a study of identical twins. Germline CDR1 is MNHEY and CDR2 is SVGEGT. The ends were cut back, 2 bases at V and 0 bases at J, with 11 bases in the middle. The CDR3 is 16 residues long. Study-wide results and limits: The abundant beta clonotypes from cord blood had fewer insertions, and memory repertoires had none of this. Weaker excess twin sharing was observed in beta out-of-frame sequences. Models came in too low on out-of-frame TCR alpha sharing in monozygotic twins.

Unique molecular identifiers were present on cDNA, and template switching added a universal primer site. TCRdb passed the 5' RACE reads through MiXCR, listing each CDR3 protein once. The sample has roughly 250,000 distinct CDR3 sequences, about 14% seen once. The TCR was taken from a woman aged 18-35 years in good health. The chain couples TRBV6-2 or TRBV6-3 to TRBJ2-1; possibly TRBD2 for D (6 bases). Sequenced material: memory (CD45RO+) T cells sorted from blood. The CDR3 sequence: CASSYGGSNSYNEQFF. Here the CDR3 DNA reads TGTGCCAGCAGTTACGGAGGGTCTAACTCCTACAATGAGCAGTTCTTC.